This record looks at one T cell receptor beta chain sequence and its context. RNA, once extracted, was reverse transcribed into cDNA for use as the sequencing template. Some clones are missing from TCRdb's copy, which holds only in-frame ones; the method was immunoSEQ multiplex PCR. The table lists around 100,000 clones, approximately 60% of them singletons. The data were taken from a study of CD8+ T cells in alopecia areata. This CDR3 has 14 residues. Looked up from germline, CDR1 is SGHVS and CDR2 is FQNEAQ. After removal of 5 bases from V and 2 bases from J, the junction contained 5 bases not matched to a gene.

The chain links TRBV7-8 to TRBJ2-7, with 8 nucleotides matching TRBD1. The clonotype originates from a human donor in good health. Sample: CD4+ T cells sorted from blood. Written as DNA, the CDR3 is TGTGCCAGCAGCCCGGGACAGGCCGCCTACGAGCAGTACTTC. This sequence encodes CASSPGQAAYEQYF.